These 6 T cell receptor beta chains came from one sample sequenced in a study of long-term antiretroviral therapy in people with HIV. The authors ran the immunoSEQ assay, v3.0, at survey level. The repertoire was sequenced with immunoSEQ multiplex PCR; TCRdb's copy has only in-frame clones and lacks some. The sample lists 25,000 to 30,000 clones; approximately 85% were seen once. The specimen comprised unsorted PBMCs, sampled 2.9 years after starting antiretroviral therapy. The receptors derive from a man aged 45-65 years with HIV.

Only one count was recorded for this clone. J is TRBJ1-4 and V is TRBV28; D not certain. The length of the CDR3 is 14 residues. CDR1 and CDR2 (germline): MDHEN, SYDVKM. With 2 bases removed from V and 7 bases from J, the gap between germline ends came to 11 bases. CDR3 protein: CASSLTVGIEKLFF. In DNA, the CDR3 is TGTGCCAGCAGTTTAACGGTGGGGATTGAAAAACTGTTTTTT.

The gene calls are TRBV28 and TRBJ2-7; D is ambiguous. This CDR3 is 12 amino acids long. Germline V gene sequence: CDR1 MDHEN, CDR2 SYDVKM. V lost 5 bases and J 4 bases, leaving 9 bases between the germline ends. Here the CDR3 reads CASSLLGYEQYF. The CDR3 region has the DNA TGTGCCAGCAGTCTCCTAGGATACGAGCAGTACTTC.

This rearrangement joins TRBV14 to TRBJ1-1; D remains unclear. V was shortened by 0 bases and J by 7 bases, with 6 bases between the two germline ends. Germline V gene sequence: CDR1 SGHDN, CDR2 FVKESK. This CDR3 is 12 amino acids long. The CDR3 region is CASSQDRFEAFF. The CDR3 DNA reads TGTGCCAGCAGCCAAGACAGGTTTGAAGCTTTCTTT. Drawing the rest from reference TRBV14 and TRBJ1-1, the complete variable domain is EAGVTQFPSHSVIEKGQTVTLRCDPISGHDNLYWYRRVMGKEIKFLLHFVKESKQDESGMPNNRFLAERTGGTYSTLKVQPAELEDSGVYFCASSQDRFEAFFGQGTRLTVV.

The chain has TRBV28 and TRBJ1-4; D is undetermined. From germline, CDR1 is MDHEN and CDR2 SYDVKM. This CDR3 region has 15 residues. Trimming took 4 bases from V and 3 from J, leaving 12 bases between them. CDR3 nucleotides: TGTGCCAGCAGTTCTATATGGGCAGCTAATGAAAAACTGTTTTTT. Amino acids: CASSSIWAANEKLFF.

The chain uses TRBV9 and TRBJ2-7; no clear D. CDR1 is SGDLS and CDR2 is YYNGEE in the germline V gene. This CDR3 is built from 14 residues. The V end was cut by 9 bases, the J end by 3 bases, with 19 bases between. As DNA, the CDR3 is TGTGCCACCCCGGATCGACGAGGCCACTACGAGCAGTACTTC. Its protein product is CATPDRRGHYEQYF.

This clone was seen a handful of times. The chain joins TRBV6-9 to TRBJ1-1; 7 nucleotides align to TRBD1. Germline CDR1 reads MNHGY; CDR2 reads SVAAGI. This CDR3 has 13 amino acids. V was clipped by 7 bases and J by 4 bases; unmatched bases: 6. As DNA, the CDR3 is TGTGCCAGCAATAAACAGGGGAGCACTGAAGCTTTCTTT. Its translation is CASNKQGSTEAFF.